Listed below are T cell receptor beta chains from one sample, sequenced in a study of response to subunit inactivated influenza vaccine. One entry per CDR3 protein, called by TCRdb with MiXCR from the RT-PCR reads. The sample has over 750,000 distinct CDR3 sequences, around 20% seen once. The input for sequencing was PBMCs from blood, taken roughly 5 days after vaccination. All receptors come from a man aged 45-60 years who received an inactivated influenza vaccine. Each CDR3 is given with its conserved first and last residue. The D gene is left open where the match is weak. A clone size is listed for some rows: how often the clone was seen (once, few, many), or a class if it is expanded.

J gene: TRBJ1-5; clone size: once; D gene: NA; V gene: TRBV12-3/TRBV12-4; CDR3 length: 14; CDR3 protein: CASRITGSNQPQHF; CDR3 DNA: TGTGCCAGCAGAATTACAGGGAGCAATCAGCCCCAGCATTTT
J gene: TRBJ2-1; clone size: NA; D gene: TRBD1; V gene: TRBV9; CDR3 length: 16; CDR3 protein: CASSGQRGTGVNEQFF; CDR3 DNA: TGTGCCAGCAGCGGACAGAGGGGGACAGGGGTCAATGAGCAGTTCTTC
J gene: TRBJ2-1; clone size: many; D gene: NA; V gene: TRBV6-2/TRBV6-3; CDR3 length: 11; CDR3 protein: CASSYRWEQFF; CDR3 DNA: TGTGCCAGCAGTTATAGGTGGGAGCAGTTCTTC
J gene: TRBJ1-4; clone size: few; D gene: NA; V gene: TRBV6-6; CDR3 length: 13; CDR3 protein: CATTPGTREKLFF; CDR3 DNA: TGTGCCACCACCCCTGGTACCAGGGAAAAACTGTTTTTT
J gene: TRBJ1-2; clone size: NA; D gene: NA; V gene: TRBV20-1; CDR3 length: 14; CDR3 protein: CSAKTEGNNYGYTF; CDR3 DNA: TGCAGTGCCAAAACAGAGGGCAACAACTATGGCTACACCTTC
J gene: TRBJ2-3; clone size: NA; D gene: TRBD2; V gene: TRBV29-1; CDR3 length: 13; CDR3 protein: CSVTSGSMGTQYF; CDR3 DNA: TGCAGCGTCACTAGCGGGTCTATGGGTACGCAGTATTTT
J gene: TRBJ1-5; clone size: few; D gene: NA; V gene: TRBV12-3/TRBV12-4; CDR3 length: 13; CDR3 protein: CASSQTGRQPQHF; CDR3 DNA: TGTGCCAGCAGTCAGACAGGACGTCAGCCCCAGCATTTT
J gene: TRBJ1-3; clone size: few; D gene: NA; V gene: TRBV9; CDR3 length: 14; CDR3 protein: CASSGEGNGNTIYF; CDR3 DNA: TGTGCCAGCAGCGGTGAAGGGAACGGAAACACCATATATTTT
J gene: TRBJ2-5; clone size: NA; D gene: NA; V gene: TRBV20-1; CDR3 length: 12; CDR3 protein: CSAWGAQETQYF; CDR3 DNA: TGCAGTGCTTGGGGAGCCCAAGAGACCCAGTACTTC
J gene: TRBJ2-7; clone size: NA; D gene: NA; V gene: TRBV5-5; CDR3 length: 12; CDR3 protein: CASRQGFYEQYF; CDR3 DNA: TGTGCCAGCAGGCAAGGGTTCTACGAGCAGTACTTC
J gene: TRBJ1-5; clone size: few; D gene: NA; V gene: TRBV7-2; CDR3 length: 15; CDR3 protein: CASSPPGEGYQPQHF; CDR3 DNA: TGTGCCAGCAGCCCCCCAGGAGAGGGGTATCAGCCCCAGCATTTT
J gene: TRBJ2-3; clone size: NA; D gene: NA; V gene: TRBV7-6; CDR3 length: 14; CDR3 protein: CASSLYRSTDTQYF; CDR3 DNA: TGTGCCAGCAGCCTATACAGGTCCACAGATACGCAGTATTTT
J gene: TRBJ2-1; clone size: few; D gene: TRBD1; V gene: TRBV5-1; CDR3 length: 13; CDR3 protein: CASSPDRATEQFF; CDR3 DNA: TGCGCCAGCAGCCCGGACAGGGCGACTGAGCAGTTCTTC
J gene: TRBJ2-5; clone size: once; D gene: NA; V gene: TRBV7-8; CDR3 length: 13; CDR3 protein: CASSRALQETQYF; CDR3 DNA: TGTGCCAGCAGCCGCGCCCTGCAAGAGACCCAGTACTTC
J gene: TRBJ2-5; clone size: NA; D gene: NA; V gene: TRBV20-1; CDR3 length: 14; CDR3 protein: CSARDGGYQETQYF; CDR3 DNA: TGCAGTGCTAGAGATGGGGGGTACCAAGAGACCCAGTACTTC
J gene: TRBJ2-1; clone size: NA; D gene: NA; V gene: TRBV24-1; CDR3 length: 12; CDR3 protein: CATGAAHNEQFF; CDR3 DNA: TGTGCCACCGGAGCAGCGCACAATGAGCAGTTCTTC
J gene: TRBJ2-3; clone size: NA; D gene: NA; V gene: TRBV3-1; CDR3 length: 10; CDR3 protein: CASQGDTQYF; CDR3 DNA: TGTGCCAGCCAAGGAGATACGCAGTATTTT
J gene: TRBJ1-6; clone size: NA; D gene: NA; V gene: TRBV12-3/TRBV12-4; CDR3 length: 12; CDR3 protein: CASSLASSPLHF; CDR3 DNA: TGTGCCAGCAGTTTGGCATCTTCACCCCTCCACTTT
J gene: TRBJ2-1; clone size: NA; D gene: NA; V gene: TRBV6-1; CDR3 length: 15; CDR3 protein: CASNALDRPYNEQFF; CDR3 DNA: TGTGCCAGCAATGCCTTAGACAGGCCTTACAATGAGCAGTTCTTC
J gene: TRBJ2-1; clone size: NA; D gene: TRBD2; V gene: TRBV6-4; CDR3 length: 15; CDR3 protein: CASSALAGGPTEQFF; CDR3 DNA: TGTGCCAGCAGTGCCCTAGCGGGGGGGCCGACTGAGCAGTTCTTC
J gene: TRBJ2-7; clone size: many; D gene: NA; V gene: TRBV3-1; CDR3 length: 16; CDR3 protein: CASSQDLGTGAYEQYF; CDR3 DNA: TGTGCCAGCAGCCAAGATTTAGGGACTGGGGCCTACGAGCAGTACTTC
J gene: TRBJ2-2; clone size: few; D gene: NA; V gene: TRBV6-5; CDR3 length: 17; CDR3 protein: CASSYWIVAGVTGELFF; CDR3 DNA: TGTGCCAGCAGTTACTGGATCGTGGCCGGGGTTACCGGGGAGCTGTTTTTT
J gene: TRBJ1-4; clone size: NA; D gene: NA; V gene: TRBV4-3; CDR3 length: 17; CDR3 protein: CASSQGRQVSTNEKLFF; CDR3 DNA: TGCGCCAGCAGCCAAGGGAGACAGGTCTCAACTAATGAAAAACTGTTTTTT
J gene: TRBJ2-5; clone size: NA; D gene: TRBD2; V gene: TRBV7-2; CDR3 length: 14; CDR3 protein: CASSFGLGEKTQYF; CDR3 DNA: TGTGCCAGCAGCTTCGGACTAGGGGAAAAGACCCAGTACTTC
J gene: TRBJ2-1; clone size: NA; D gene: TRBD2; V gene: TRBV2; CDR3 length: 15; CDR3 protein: CASSPSGRAGGEQFF; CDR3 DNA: TGTGCCAGCAGCCCTAGCGGGAGGGCCGGGGGTGAGCAGTTCTTC
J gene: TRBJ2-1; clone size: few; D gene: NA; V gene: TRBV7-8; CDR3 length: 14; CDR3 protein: CASSPQSSYNEQFF; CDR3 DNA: TGTGCCAGCAGCCCCCAAAGCTCCTACAATGAGCAGTTCTTC
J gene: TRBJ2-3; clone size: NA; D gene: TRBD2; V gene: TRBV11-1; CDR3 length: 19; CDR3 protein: CASSLFSSGRARSTDTQYF; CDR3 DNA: TGTGCCAGCAGCTTATTTTCTAGCGGGAGGGCCCGAAGCACAGATACGCAGTATTTT
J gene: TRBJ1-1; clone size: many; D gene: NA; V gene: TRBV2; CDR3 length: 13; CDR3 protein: CASRQGRNTEAFF; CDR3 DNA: TGTGCCAGCAGGCAGGGAAGGAACACTGAAGCTTTCTTT
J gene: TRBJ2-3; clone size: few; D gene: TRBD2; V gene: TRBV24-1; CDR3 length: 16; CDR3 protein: CATSDFAGELTDTQYF; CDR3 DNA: TGTGCCACCAGTGATTTTGCGGGAGAGCTCACAGATACGCAGTATTTT
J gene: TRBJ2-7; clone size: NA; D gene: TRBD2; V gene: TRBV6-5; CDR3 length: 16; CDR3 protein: CASSYPGTSGRGEQYF; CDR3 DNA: TGTGCCAGCAGTTACCCCGGGACTAGCGGGAGGGGAGAGCAGTACTTC
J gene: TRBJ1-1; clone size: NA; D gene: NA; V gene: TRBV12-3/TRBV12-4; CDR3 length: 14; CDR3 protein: CASSLEDWGTEAFF; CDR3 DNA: TGTGCCAGCAGTTTGGAAGATTGGGGCACTGAAGCTTTCTTT
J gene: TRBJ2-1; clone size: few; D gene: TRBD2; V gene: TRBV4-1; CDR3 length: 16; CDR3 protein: CASRRLWREGHNEQFF; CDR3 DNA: TGCGCCAGCAGACGACTCTGGCGGGAGGGTCACAATGAGCAGTTCTTC
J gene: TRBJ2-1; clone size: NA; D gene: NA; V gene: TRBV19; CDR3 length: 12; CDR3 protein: CASNQEAGEQFF; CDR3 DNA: TGTGCCAGTAATCAGGAGGCGGGTGAGCAGTTCTTC
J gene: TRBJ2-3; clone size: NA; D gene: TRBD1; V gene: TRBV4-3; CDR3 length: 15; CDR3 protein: CASQRTGGRTDTQYF; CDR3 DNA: TGCGCCAGCCAGAGGACAGGGGGCCGCACAGATACGCAGTATTTT
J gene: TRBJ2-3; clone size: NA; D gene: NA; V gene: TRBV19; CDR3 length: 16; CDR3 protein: CASTRGGGGVSDTQYF; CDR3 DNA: TGTGCCAGCACAAGAGGAGGAGGGGGGGTCTCAGATACGCAGTATTTT
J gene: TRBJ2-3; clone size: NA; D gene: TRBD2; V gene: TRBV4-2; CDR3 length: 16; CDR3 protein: CASSQRTTGGADTQYF; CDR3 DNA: TGTGCCAGCAGCCAGCGAACTACCGGGGGGGCAGATACGCAGTATTTT
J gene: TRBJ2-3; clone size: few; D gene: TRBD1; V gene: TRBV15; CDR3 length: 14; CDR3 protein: CATSRDRATDTQYF; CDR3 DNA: TGTGCCACCAGCAGGGACAGGGCCACAGATACGCAGTATTTT
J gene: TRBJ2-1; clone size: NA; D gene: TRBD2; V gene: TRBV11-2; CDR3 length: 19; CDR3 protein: CASSRSMLAGDHSYNEQFF; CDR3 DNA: TGTGCCAGCAGCCGCTCGATGCTAGCGGGAGATCACTCCTACAATGAGCAGTTCTTC
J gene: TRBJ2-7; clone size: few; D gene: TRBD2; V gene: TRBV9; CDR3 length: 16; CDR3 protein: CASSVGLGEGYYEQYF; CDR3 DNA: TGTGCCAGCAGCGTGGGGCTGGGGGAGGGGTACTACGAGCAGTACTTC
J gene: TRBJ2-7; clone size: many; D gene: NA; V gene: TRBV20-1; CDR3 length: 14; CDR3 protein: CSARDYQRAYEQYF; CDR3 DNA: TGCAGTGCTAGAGATTACCAGCGGGCATACGAGCAGTACTTC
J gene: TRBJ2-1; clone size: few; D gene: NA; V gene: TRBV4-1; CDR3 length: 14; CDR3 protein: CASSQVFRANEQFF; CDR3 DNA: TGCGCCAGCAGCCAAGTTTTCAGGGCGAATGAGCAGTTCTTC
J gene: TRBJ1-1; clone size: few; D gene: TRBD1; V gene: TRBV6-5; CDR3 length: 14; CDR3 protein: CASNLDRGRTEAFF; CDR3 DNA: TGTGCCAGCAACCTGGACAGGGGAAGGACTGAAGCTTTCTTT
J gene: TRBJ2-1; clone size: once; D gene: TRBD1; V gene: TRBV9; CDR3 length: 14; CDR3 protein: CASSVDRGFNEQFF; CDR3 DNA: TGTGCCAGCAGCGTAGACAGGGGATTCAATGAGCAGTTCTTC
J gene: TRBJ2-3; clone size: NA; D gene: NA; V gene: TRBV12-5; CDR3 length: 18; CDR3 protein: CTSSLAVTFKRLVDTQYF; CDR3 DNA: TGTACCAGCAGTTTGGCGGTCACGTTCAAGCGGTTAGTAGATACGCAGTATTTT
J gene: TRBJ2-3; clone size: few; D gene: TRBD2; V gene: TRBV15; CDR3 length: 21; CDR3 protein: CATSRDFSASRLAGVADTQYF; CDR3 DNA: TGTGCCACCAGCAGAGATTTCTCGGCCTCCAGACTAGCGGGAGTAGCAGATACGCAGTATTTT
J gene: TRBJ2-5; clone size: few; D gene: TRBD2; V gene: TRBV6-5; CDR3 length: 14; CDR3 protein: CASSYLLAGETQYF; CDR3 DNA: TGTGCCAGCAGTTACCTGCTAGCGGGAGAGACCCAGTACTTC
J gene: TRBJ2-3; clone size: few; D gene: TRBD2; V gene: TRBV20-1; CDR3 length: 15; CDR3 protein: CSARAGTSGTDTQYF; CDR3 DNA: TGCAGTGCTAGGGCCGGGACTAGCGGCACAGATACGCAGTATTTT
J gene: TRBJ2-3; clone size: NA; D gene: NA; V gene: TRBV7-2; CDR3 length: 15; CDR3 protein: CASSFGGQRRDTQYF; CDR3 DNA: TGTGCCAGCAGCTTCGGTGGTCAACGAAGAGATACGCAGTATTTT
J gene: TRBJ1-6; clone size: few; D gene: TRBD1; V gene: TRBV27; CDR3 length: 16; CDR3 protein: CASSVTGGGVGSPLHF; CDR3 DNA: TGTGCCAGCAGTGTAACAGGGGGAGGGGTAGGTTCACCCCTCCACTTT